This TCR beta chain was observed in a study of T cells in Graves' hyperthyroidism and ophthalmopathy. The CDR3 covers 13 residues. Trimming cost V 6 bases and J 3 bases; bases outside gene matches: 5. Germline V gives CDR1 SNHLY, CDR2 FYNNEI. Regions amplified from RNA transcripts were the TCR beta CDR3 regions. TCR CDR3 regions were first amplified by RT-PCR with HTBI primers. In TCRdb, the multiplex PCR reads were re-called with MiXCR into one record per CDR3 protein. Of a few hundred thousand distinct CDR3 sequences in the sample, approximately 44% are singletons; the top ten hold about 8.3%. V usage is TRBV2 and J usage is TRBJ2-7; 7 nucleotides line up with TRBD1. The sample comprised peripheral blood or thyroid tissue (not recorded which). The sequence was obtained from a woman in her late teens or twenties with Graves' hyperthyroidism. CDR3 loop: CASRGDSLYEQYF. As DNA, the CDR3 is TGTGCCAGCAGGGGGGACAGCCTCTACGAGCAGTACTTC.